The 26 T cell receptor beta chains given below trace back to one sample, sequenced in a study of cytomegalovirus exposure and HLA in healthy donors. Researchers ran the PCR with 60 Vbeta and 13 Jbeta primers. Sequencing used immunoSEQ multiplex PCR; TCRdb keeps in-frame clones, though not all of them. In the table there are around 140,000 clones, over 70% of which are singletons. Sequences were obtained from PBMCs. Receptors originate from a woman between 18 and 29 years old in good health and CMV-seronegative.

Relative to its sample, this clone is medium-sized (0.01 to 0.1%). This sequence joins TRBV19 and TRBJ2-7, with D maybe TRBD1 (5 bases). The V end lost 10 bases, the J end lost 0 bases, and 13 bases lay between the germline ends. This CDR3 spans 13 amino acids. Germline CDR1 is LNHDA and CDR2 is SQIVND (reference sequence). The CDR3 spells CAIPMDNSYEQYF. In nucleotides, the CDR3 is TGTGCCATACCCATGGACAACTCCTACGAGCAGTACTTC.

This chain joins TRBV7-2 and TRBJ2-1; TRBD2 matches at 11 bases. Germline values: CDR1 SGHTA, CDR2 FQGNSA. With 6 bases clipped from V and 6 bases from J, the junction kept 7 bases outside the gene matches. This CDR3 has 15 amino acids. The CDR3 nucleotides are TGTGCCAGCAGTTTACGGCTAGCGGGAGGCAATGAGCAGTTCTTC. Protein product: CASSLRLAGGNEQFF.

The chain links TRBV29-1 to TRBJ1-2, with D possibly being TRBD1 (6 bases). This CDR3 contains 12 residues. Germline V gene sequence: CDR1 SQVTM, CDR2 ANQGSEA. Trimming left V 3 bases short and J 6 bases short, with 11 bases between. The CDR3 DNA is TGCAGCGTTGATAGGGGGGGGAATGGCTACACCTTC. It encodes CSVDRGGNGYTF.

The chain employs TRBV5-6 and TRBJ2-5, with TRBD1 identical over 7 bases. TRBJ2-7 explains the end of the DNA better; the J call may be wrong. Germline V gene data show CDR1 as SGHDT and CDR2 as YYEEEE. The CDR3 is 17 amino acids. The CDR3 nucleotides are TGTGCCAGCAGCTCCCAGGTAGGGGGCCGAGTGGCCTACGAGCAGTACTTC. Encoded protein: CASSSQVGGRVAYEQYF.

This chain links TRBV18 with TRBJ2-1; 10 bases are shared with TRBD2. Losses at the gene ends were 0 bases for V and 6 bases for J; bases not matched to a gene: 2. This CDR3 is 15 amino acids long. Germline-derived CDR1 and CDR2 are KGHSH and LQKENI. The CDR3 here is CASSPPSGRGNEQFF. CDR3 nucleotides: TGTGCCAGCTCACCACCCAGCGGGAGGGGCAATGAGCAGTTCTTC. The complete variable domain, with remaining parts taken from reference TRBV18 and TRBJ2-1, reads NAGVMQNPRHLVRRRGQEARLRCSPMKGHSHVYWYRQLPEEGLKFMVYLQKENIIDESGMPKERFSAEFPKEGPSILRIQQVVRGDSAAYFCASSPPSGRGNEQFFGPGTRLTVL.

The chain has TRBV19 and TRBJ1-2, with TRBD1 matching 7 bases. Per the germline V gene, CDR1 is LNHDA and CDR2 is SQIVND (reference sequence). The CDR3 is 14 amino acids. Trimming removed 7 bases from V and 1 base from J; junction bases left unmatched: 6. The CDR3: CASKTGAVNYGYTF. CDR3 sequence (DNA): TGTGCCAGTAAAACAGGGGCAGTTAACTATGGCTACACCTTC. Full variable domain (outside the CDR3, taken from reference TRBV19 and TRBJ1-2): DGGITQSPKYLFRKEGQNVTLSCEQNLNHDAMYWYRQDPGQGLRLIYYSQIVNDFQKGDIAEGYSVSREKKESFPLTVTSAQKNPTAFYLCASKTGAVNYGYTFGSGTRLTVV.

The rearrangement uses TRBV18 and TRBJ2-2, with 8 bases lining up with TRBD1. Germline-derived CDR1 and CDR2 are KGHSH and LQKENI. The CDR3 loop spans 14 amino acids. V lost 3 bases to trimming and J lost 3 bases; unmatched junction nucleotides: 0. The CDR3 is CASSPGQDTGELFF. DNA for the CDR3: TGTGCCAGCTCACCGGGACAGGACACCGGGGAGCTGTTTTTT.

This CDR3 is CASSLSSGRAYEQFF. As DNA, the CDR3 is TGTGCCAGCAGTCTTTCTAGCGGGAGGGCCTATGAGCAGTTCTTC. The genes are TRBV7-2 and TRBJ2-1, with TRBD2 identical over 12 bases. The CDR3 contains 15 residues. The junction had 8 bases not matched to a gene; V was cut back by 6 bases and J by 8 bases. Germline values: CDR1 SGHTA, CDR2 FQGNSA.

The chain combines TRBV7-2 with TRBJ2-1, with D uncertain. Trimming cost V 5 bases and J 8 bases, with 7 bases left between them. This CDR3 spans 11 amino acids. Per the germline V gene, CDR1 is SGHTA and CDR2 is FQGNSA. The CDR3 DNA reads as TGTGCCAGCAGCCCGTTGTATGAGCAGTTCTTC. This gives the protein CASSPLYEQFF.

The DNA of the CDR3 is TGTGCCAGCAGTGAAGCGGGGGAGGGTGGCTACACCTTC. Protein: CASSEAGEGGYTF. The chain is built from TRBV6-1 and TRBJ1-2; tentative D call: TRBD1 (5 bases). CDR1 is MNHNS, CDR2 SASEGT, per germline. Trimming cost V 0 bases and J 7 bases, with 9 bases left between them. The CDR3 runs 13 residues.

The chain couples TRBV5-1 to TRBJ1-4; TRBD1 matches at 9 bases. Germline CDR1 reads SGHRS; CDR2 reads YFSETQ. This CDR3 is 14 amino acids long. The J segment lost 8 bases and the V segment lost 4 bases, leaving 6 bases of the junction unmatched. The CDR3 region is CASSVGQGREKLFF. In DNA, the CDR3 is TGCGCCAGCAGCGTCGGACAGGGGAGGGAAAAACTGTTTTTT.

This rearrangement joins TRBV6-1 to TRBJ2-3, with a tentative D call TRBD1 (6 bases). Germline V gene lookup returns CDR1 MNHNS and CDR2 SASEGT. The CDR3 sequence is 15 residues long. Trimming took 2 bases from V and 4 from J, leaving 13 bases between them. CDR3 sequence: CASSEIQGTADTQYF. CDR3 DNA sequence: TGTGCCAGCAGTGAAATTCAGGGGACGGCAGATACGCAGTATTTT.

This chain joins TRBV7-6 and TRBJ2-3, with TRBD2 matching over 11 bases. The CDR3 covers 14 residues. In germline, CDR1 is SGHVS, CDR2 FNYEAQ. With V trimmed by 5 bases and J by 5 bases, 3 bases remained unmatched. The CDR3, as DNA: TGTGCCAGCAGCGCAGGGACTAGCGGAGATACGCAGTATTTT. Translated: CASSAGTSGDTQYF.

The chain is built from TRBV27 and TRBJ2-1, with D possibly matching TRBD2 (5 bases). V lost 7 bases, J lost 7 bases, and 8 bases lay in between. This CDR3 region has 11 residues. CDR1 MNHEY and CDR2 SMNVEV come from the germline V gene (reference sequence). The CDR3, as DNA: TGTGCCAGCATGACGGGGAATGAGCAGTTCTTC. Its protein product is CASMTGNEQFF.

CDR3 bases: TGTGCCGCCAGACCCCGCGGTTTTGCAGATACGCAGTATTTT. It encodes CAARPRGFADTQYF. This chain joins TRBV6-5 and TRBJ2-3; D ambiguous. The CDR3 has 14 amino acids. Germline V lookup: CDR1 MNHEY, CDR2 SVGAGI. V was pared by 11 bases and J by 4 bases, with 19 bases between.

CDR3 nucleotide sequence: TGCGCCAGCAGCCTCGGACAATCGTGGGAGACCCAGTACTTC. Residues: CASSLGQSWETQYF. The chain uses TRBV5-1 and TRBJ2-5, with a possible D match to TRBD1 (5 bases). The germline V and J ends were trimmed by 4 bases and 5 bases, with 15 bases remaining between them. The CDR3 consists of 14 residues. From germline, CDR1 is SGHRS and CDR2 YFSETQ.

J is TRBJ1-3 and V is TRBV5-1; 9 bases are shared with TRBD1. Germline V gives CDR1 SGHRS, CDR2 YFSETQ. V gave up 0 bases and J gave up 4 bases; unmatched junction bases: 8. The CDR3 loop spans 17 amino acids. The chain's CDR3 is CASSLAEGQGRGNTIYF. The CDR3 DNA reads TGCGCCAGCAGCTTGGCCGAGGGACAGGGCAGGGGAAACACCATATATTTT.

For the CDR3, the DNA is TGTGCCAGCAGTATCGGGGTAGGGAACACTGAAGCTTTCTTT. Its protein product is CASSIGVGNTEAFF. The chain has TRBV6-1 and TRBJ1-1, with no clear D. V dropped 5 bases and J dropped 1 base, with 11 bases sitting between them. From germline, CDR1 is MNHNS and CDR2 SASEGT. CDR3 size: 14 residues.

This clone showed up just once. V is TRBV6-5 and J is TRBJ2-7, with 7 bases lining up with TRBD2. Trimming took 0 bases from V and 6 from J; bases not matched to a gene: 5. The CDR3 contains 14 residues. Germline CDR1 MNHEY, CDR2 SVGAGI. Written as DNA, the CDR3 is TGTGCCAGCAGTTACTCGCTGAGGACTAGCGAGCAGTACTTC. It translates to CASSYSLRTSEQYF.

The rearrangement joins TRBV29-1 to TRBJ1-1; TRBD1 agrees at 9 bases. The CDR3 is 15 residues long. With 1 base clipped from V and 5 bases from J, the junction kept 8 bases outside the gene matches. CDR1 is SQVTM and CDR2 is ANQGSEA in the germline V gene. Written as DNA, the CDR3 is TGCAGCGTTGAAGTTTTATTGGGACAGGGAACTGAAGCTTTCTTT. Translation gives CSVEVLLGQGTEAFF.

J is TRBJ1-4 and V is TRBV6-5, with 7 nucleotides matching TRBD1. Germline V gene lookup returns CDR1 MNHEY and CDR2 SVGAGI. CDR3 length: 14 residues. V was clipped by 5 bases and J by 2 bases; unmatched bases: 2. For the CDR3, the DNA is TGTGCCAGCAGTGGACAGGCGACTAATGAAAAACTGTTTTTT. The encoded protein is CASSGQATNEKLFF.

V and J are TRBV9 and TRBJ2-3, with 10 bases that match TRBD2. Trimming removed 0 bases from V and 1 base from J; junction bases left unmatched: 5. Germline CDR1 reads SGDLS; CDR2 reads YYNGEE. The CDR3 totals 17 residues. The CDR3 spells CASSVALAGVGTDTQYF. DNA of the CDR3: TGTGCCAGCAGCGTAGCTCTAGCGGGAGTGGGCACAGATACGCAGTATTTT.

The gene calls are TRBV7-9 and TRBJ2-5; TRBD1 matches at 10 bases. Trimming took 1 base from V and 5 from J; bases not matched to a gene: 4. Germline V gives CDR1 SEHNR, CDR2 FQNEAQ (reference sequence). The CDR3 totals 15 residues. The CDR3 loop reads CASSLVTGGDETQYF. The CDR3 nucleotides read TGTGCCAGCAGCTTAGTGACAGGGGGCGATGAGACCCAGTACTTC. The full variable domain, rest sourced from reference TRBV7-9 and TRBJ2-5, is DTGVSQNPRHKITKRGQNVTFRCDPISEHNRLYWYRQTLGQGPEFLTYFQNEAQLEKSRLLSDRFSAERPKGSFSTLEIQRTEQGDSAMYLCASSLVTGGDETQYFGPGTRLLVL.

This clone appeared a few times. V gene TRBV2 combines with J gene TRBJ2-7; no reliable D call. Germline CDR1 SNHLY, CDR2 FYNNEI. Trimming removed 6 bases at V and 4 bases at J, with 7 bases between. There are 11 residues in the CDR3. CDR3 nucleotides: TGTGCCAGCAGGGTTACTTACGAGCAGTACTTC. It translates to CASRVTYEQYF. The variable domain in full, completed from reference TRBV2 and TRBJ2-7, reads EPEVTQTPSHQVTQMGQEVILRCVPISNHLYFYWYRQILGQKVEFLVSFYNNEISEKSEIFDDQFSVERPDGSNFTLKIRSTKLEDSAMYFCASRVTYEQYFGPGTRLTVT.

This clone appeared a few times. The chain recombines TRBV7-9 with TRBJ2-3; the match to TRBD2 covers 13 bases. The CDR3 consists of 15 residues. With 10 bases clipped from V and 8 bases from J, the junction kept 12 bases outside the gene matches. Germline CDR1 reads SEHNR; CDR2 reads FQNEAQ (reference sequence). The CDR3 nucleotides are TGTGCCACCACACCACTAGCGGGAGGGATTGGTACGCAGTATTTT. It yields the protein CATTPLAGGIGTQYF.

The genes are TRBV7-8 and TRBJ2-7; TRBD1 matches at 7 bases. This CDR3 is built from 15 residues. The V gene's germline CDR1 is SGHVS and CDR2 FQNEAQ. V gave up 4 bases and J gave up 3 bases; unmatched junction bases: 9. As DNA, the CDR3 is TGTGCCAGCAGCTCCGCTCCGGGACAGCTCTACGAGCAGTACTTC. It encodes CASSSAPGQLYEQYF.